This TCR beta chain appears in the sequencing data of a study of blood T cell repertoires in COVID-19. About the research overall: Sites in the United States, Italy and Spain provided acute and convalescent COVID-19 samples.

Trimming left V 6 bases short and J 14 bases short, with 14 bases between. In germline, CDR1 is DFQATT, CDR2 SNEGSKA (reference sequence). CDR3 length: 11 residues. As handled by the study authors: Amplification from reference gene primers served as the basis for estimated nucleated cell counts. The repertoire was sequenced with immunoSEQ multiplex PCR; TCRdb's copy has only in-frame clones and lacks some. The V and J calls and clone size are taken from that table; D and trimming were inferred from the DNA. The data show some 100,000 clones, approximately 89% seen once. The chain combines TRBV20-1 with TRBJ1-6; no definite D call. The receptor comes from a man between 50 and 59 years old with acute or convalescent COVID-19. Input material: peripheral blood. The CDR3 sequence: CSAESRFALHF. The CDR3 DNA is TGCAGTGCCGAGTCGAGGTTTGCCCTCCACTTT.